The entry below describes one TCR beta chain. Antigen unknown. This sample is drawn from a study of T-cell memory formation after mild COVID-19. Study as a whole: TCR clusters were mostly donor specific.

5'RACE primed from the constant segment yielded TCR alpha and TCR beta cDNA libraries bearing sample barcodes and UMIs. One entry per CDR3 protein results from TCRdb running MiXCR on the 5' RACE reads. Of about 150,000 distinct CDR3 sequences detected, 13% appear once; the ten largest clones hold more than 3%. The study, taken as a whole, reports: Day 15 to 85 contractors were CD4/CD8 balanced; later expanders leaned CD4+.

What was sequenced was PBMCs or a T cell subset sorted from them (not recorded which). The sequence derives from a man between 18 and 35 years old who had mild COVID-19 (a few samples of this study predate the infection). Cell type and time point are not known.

In nucleotides, the CDR3 is TGCAGTGCTAGACAGCAAGAGACCCAGTACTTC. Translated, it gives CSARQQETQYF. This sequence joins TRBV20-1 and TRBJ2-5; D ambiguous. Germline V gene data show CDR1 as DFQATT and CDR2 as SNEGSKA (reference sequence). The CDR3 consists of 11 residues. The V gene lost 2 bases and the J gene lost 2 bases, with 3 bases spanning the gap.